Given below is one TCR beta chain in context. This entry is derived from a study of T cell responses to AZD1222 COVID-19 vaccine. The junction had 2 bases not matched to a gene; V was cut back by 1 base and J by 3 bases. Germline V lookup: CDR1 LNHNV, CDR2 YYDKDF (reference sequence). CDR3 length: 17 residues. Assay: immunoSEQ multiplex PCR; the TCRdb copy retains only in-frame clones and omits some. The repertoire consists of over 100,000 clones, with approximately 84% occurring once and the leading ten covering around a tenth. The V call is TRBV15, the J call TRBJ2-3; 15 bases align to TRBD2. This clonotype originated in an adult in good health. This sample comprised peripheral blood, obtained on day 0 of AZD1222 vaccination. Written as DNA, the CDR3 is TGTGCCACCAGCAGAGGGGGGACTAGCGGGAGGACAGATACGCAGTATTTT. Protein product: CATSRGGTSGRTDTQYF.